The clone carrying this TCR beta chain appeared once. Its antigen is still unknown. Method: immunoSEQ multiplex PCR; TCRdb's copy keeps in-frame clones and lacks some. The data hold 950,000 to 1,100,000 clones, with about 80% observed a single time. This entry belongs to a study of shared clonotypes between healthy human individuals. Study-level points and caveats: Generally, naive subsets (rather than memory subsets) showed larger estimated richness.

From germline, CDR1 is SGDLS and CDR2 YYNGEE. CDR3 length: 13 amino acids. Trimming shortened V by 2 bases and J by 4 bases, and 9 bases separated the two germline ends. In the CD4+ fraction, cells were divided into CD45RA+ naive and CD45RA-negative memory subsets. The sequenced sample was memory CD4+ T cells sorted from blood. Indicated subset: CD45RA-negative fraction. This receptor was taken from a man in his late teens or twenties in good health. This chain connects TRBV9 to TRBJ1-1; D not resolved. CDR3 loop: CASSVSTGTEAFF. The CDR3 DNA reads as TGTGCCAGCAGCGTCTCCACCGGCACTGAAGCTTTCTTT. Supplemented by reference TRBV9 and TRBJ1-1, the full variable domain reads DSGVTQTPKHLITATGQRVTLRCSPRSGDLSVYWYQQSLDQGLQFLIQYYNGEERAKGNILERFSAQQFPDLHSELNLSSLELGDSALYFCASSVSTGTEAFFGQGTRLTVV.